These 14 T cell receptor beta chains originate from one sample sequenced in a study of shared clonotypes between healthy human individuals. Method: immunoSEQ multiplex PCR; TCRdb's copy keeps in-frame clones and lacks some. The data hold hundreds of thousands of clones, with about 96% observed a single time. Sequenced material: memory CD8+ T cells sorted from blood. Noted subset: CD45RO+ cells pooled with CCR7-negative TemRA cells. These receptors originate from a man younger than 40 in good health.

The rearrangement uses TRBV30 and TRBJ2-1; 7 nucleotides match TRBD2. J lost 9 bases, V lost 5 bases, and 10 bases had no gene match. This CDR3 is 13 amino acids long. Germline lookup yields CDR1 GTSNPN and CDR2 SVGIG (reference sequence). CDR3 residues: CAWSFLGGGEQFF. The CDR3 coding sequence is TGTGCCTGGTCGTTCCTGGGCGGGGGTGAGCAGTTCTTC.

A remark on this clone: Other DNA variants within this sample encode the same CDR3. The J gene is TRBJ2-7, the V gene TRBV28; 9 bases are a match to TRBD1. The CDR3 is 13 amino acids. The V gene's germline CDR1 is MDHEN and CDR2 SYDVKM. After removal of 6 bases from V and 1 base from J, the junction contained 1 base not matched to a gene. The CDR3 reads CASRGQGSYEQYF. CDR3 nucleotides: TGTGCCAGCAGGGGACAGGGATCCTACGAGCAGTACTTC.

The CDR3 DNA sequence: TGCGCCAGCAGTCAATCGGGGACTAGCGGGAGGGCCAACGGGGAGCTGTTTTTT. Translating it yields CASSQSGTSGRANGELFF. The rearrangement links TRBV23-1 to TRBJ2-2, with 16 bases lining up with TRBD2. TRBV23-1 qualifies as an ORF whose function is uncertain. With 0 bases clipped from V and 7 bases from J, the junction kept 5 bases outside the gene matches. The CDR3 totals 18 residues.

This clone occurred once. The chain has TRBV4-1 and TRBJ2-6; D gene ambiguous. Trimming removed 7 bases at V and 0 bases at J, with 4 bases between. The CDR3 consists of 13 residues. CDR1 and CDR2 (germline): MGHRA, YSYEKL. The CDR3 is CASMASGANVLTF. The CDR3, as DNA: TGCGCCAGCATGGCCTCTGGGGCCAACGTCCTGACTTTC.

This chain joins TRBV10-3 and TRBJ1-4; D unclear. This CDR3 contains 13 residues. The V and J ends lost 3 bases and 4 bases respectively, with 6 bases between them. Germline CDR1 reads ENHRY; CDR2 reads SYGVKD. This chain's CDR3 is CAISDRFNEKLFF. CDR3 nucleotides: TGTGCCATCAGTGACAGGTTTAATGAAAAACTGTTTTTT.

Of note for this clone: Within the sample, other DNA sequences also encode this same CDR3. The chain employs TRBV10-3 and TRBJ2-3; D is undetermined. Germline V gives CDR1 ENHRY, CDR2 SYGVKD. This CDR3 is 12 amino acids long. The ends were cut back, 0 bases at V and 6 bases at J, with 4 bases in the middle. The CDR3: CAISESSDTQYF. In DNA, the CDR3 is TGTGCCATCAGTGAGTCGAGTGATACGCAGTATTTT.

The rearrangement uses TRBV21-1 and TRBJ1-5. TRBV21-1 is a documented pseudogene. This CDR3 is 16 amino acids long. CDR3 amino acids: CASSKARRAGNQPQHF. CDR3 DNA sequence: TGTGCCAGCAGCAAAGCGCGGAGGGCAGGCAATCAGCCCCAGCATTTT.

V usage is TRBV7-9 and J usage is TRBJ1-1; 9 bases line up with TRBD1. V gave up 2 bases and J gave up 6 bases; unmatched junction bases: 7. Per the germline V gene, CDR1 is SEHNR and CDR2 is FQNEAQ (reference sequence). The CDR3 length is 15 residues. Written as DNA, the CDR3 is TGTGCCAGCAGCTTATCGGGACAGGGCGTTTCTGAAGCTTTCTTT. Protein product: CASSLSGQGVSEAFF.

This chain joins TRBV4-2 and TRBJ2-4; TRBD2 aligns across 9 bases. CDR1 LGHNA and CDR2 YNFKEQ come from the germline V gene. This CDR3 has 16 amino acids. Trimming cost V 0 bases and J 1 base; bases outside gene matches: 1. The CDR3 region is CASSQESGRAKNIQYF. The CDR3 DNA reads TGTGCCAGCAGCCAAGAAAGCGGGAGGGCCAAAAACATTCAGTACTTC.

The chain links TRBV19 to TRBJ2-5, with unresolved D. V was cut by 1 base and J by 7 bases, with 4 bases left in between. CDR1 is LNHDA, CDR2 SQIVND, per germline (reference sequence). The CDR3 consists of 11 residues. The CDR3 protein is CASSIGGTQYF. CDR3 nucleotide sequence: TGTGCCAGTAGTATAGGGGGGACCCAGTACTTC.

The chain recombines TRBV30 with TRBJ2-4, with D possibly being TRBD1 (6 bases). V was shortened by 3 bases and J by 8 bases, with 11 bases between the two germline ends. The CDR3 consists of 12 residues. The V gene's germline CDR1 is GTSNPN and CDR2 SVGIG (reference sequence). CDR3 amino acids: CAWRRPGDIQYF. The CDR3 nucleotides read TGTGCCTGGAGGAGACCAGGGGACATTCAGTACTTC.

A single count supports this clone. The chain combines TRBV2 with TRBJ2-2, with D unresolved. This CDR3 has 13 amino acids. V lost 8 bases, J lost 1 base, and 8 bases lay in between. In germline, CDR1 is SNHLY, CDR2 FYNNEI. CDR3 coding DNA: TGTGCCAGCTCCAGACAGAACACCGGGGAGCTGTTTTTT. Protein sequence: CASSRQNTGELFF.

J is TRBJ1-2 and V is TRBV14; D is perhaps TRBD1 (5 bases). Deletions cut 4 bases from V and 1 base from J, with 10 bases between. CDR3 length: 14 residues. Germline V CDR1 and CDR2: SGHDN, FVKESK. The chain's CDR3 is CASSLTDFNYGYTF. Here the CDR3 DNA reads TGTGCCAGCAGCCTGACAGATTTTAACTATGGCTACACCTTC.

Written as DNA, the CDR3 is TGTGCCAGCACAGGTGCTTATGAAAAACTGTTTTTT. Its translation is CASTGAYEKLFF. This chain uses TRBV28 with TRBJ1-4; no firm D call. Trimming left V 7 bases short and J 6 bases short, with 9 bases between. The CDR3 totals 12 residues. Germline V gene sequence: CDR1 MDHEN, CDR2 SYDVKM.